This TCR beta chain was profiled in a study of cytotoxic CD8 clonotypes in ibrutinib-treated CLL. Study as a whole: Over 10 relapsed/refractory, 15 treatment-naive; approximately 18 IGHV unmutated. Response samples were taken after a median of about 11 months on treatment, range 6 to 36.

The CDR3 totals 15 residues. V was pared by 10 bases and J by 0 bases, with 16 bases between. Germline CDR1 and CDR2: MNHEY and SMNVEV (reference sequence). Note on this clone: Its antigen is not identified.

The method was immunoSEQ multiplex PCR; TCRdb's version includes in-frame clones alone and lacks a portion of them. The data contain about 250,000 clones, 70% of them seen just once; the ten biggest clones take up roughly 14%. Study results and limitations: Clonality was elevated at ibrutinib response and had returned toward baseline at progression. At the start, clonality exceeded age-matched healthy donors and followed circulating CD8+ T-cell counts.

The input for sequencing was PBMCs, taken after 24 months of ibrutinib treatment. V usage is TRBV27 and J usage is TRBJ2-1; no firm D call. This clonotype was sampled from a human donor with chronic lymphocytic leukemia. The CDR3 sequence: CATSLGRSSYNEQFF. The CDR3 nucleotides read TGTGCCACCTCGTTAGGACGGAGCTCCTACAATGAGCAGTTCTTC.